This T cell receptor beta chain stems from a study of T cells in Graves' hyperthyroidism and ophthalmopathy. Study at large: Blood was drawn when the patient was first diagnosed and still untreated. General observations from the study: Expanded thyroid clonotypes (above 0.001) were mostly also found in blood.

It was RNA transcripts that yielded the amplified TCR beta CDR3 regions. The HTBI primer set served for first-round RT-PCR of the TCR CDR3. TCRdb reprocessed the multiplex PCR reads via MiXCR and lists one record per CDR3 protein. Here the sample spans 620,000 or so distinct CDR3 sequences, about 14% being singletons. Trimming pared 6 bases from V and 0 bases from J, leaving 12 bases between. Germline V gene lookup returns CDR1 MDHEN and CDR2 SYDVKM. The CDR3 sequence is 15 residues long. Pregnant or lactating patients were excluded, as were those with uncontrolled infection or other autoimmune disease. PBMCs came from 8.5 to 10 ml fresh peripheral blood. In regard to this clonotype: What it binds is not known.

The chain recombines TRBV28 with TRBJ1-3; D call uncertain. The receptor was derived from a woman in her forties or fifties with Graves' ophthalmopathy. Sequencing was performed on blood. The CDR3 sequence is CASSLDPSSGNTIYF. The CDR3 DNA follows: TGTGCCAGCAGCCTGGACCCAAGCTCTGGAAACACCATATATTTT.